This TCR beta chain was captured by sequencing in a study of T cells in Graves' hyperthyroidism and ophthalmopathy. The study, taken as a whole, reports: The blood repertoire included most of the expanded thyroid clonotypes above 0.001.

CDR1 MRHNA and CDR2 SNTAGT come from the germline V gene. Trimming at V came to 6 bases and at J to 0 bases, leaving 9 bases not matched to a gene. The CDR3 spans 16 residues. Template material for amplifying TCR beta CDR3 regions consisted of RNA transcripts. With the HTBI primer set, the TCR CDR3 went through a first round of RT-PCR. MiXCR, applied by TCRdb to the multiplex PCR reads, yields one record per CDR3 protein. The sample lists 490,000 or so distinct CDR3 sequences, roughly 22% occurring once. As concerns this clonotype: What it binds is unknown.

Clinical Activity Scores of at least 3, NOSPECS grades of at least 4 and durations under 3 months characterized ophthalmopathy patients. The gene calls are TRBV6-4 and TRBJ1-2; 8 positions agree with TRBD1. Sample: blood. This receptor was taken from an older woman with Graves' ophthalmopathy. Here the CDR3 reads CASRPRTGLTNYGYTF. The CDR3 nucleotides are TGTGCCAGCAGACCCCGGACAGGGCTTACTAACTATGGCTACACCTTC.